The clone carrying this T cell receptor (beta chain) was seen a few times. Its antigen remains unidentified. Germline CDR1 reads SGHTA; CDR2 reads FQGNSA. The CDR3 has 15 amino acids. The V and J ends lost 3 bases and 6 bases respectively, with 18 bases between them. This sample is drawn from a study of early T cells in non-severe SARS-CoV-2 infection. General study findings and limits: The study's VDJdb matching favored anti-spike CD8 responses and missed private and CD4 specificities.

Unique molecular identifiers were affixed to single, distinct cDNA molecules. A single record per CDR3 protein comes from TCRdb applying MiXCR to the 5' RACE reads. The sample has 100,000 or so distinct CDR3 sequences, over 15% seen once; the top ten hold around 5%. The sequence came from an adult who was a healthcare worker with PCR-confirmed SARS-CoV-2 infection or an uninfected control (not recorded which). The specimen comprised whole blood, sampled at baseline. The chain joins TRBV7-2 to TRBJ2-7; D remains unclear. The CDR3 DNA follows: TGTGCCAGCAGCTTTGTGGGAAGCTACTCTCCCGAGCAGTACTTC. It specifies CASSFVGSYSPEQYF.